These 9 T cell receptor beta chains were all obtained from the same sample, sequenced in a study of blood T cell repertoires in COVID-19 (dated by TCRdb to 2020 to 2022). The method behind the library was the immunoSEQ multiplex PCR assay. Held by TCRdb, this immuneACCESS table contains in-frame sequences only and omits some clones. Under half of the omission traces to an unresolved V gene where checked; the cause of the rest is unknown. Present in this sample are 50,000 or so clones, 90% of which were seen just once. Jointly, the top ten make up about 10% of the sample. The sequenced sample was peripheral blood. Receptor source: an elderly woman with acute or convalescent COVID-19.

This sequence joins TRBV7-8 and TRBJ1-2, with no clear D. Trimming removed 1 base at V and 6 bases at J, with 12 bases between. This CDR3 is built from 14 residues. Germline V gene lookup returns CDR1 SGHVS and CDR2 FQNEAQ. The CDR3 DNA follows: TGTGCCAGCAGCTTAGGTCATAAAAGCAATGGCTACACCTTC. This encodes CASSLGHKSNGYTF.

The chain links TRBV2 to TRBJ1-2; TRBD1 might be the D (5 bases). The germline V gene has CDR1 SNHLY and CDR2 FYNNEI. CDR3 length: 11 amino acids. The ends were cut back, 1 base at V and 13 bases at J, with 10 bases in the middle. CDR3 residues: CASSEGRQFTF. Here the CDR3 DNA reads TGTGCCAGCAGTGAAGGACGACAGTTCACCTTC.

V usage is TRBV5-6 and J usage is TRBJ2-3; 8 bases agree with TRBD2. The V and J ends lost 1 base and 6 bases, in that order; junction bases with no gene match: 4. Germline values: CDR1 SGHDT, CDR2 YYEEEE. There are 14 residues in the CDR3. This CDR3 reads CASSLLGTSDTQYF. For the CDR3, the DNA is TGTGCCAGCAGCTTGTTGGGGACTAGTGATACGCAGTATTTT.

The chain has TRBV11-3 and TRBJ2-7; D ambiguous. The length of the CDR3 is 13 residues. The germline V gene has CDR1 SGHNT and CDR2 YENEEA. Trimming removed 5 bases at V and 7 bases at J, with 15 bases between. The CDR3 loop is CASSPPGLREQYF. Here the CDR3 DNA reads TGTGCCAGCAGCCCCCCCGGGTTAAGGGAGCAGTACTTC.

This CDR3 is CASSPYGGAGIYEQYF. CDR3 bases: TGTGCCAGCAGCCCCTACGGGGGAGCCGGTATCTACGAGCAGTACTTC. The V and J genes are TRBV7-9 and TRBJ2-7; D may be TRBD2 (6 bases). Germline CDR1 SEHNR, CDR2 FQNEAQ (reference sequence). The CDR3 sequence is 16 residues long. The V and J ends lost 5 bases and 3 bases respectively, with 20 bases between them.

A single count supports this clone. The CDR3 protein is CSGGLGTGGEQYF. The DNA of the CDR3 is TGCAGCGGGGGACTGGGCACAGGGGGCGAGCAGTACTTC. This chain joins TRBV29-1 and TRBJ2-7, with TRBD1 matching 8 bases. V lost 7 bases to trimming and J lost 6 bases; unmatched junction nucleotides: 11. Germline values: CDR1 SQVTM, CDR2 ANQGSEA. CDR3 length equals 13 residues.

J is TRBJ1-5 and V is TRBV27; 12 bases are shared with TRBD1. V dropped 10 bases and J dropped 6; count of bases not matched to a gene: 4. The CDR3 runs to 13 residues. CDR1 is MNHEY, CDR2 SMNVEV, per germline (reference sequence). As DNA, the CDR3 is TGTGCCACCGGGACAGGGGGCAGTCAGCCCCAGCATTTT. Residues: CATGTGGSQPQHF.

The V call is TRBV9, the J call TRBJ1-6; TRBD1 is a possible D gene (5 bases). Germline V gives CDR1 SGDLS, CDR2 YYNGEE. CDR3 size: 15 residues. Trimming cost V 0 bases and J 8 bases, with 12 bases left between them. CDR3 protein: CASSVEHRTDSPLHF. CDR3 nucleotides: TGTGCCAGCAGCGTAGAGCACAGGACCGATTCACCCCTCCACTTT.

This clone was detected only once. V is TRBV3-1 (or the pseudogene TRBV3-2) and J is TRBJ1-3; 7 nucleotides match TRBD1. In germline, CDR1 is LGHDT, CDR2 YNNKEL (reference sequence). V lost 1 base and J lost 0; bases outside the gene matches: 9. CDR3 size: 18 residues. This CDR3 is CASSQGGGGALSGNTIYF. For the CDR3, the DNA is TGTGCCAGCAGCCAAGGAGGGGGCGGGGCCCTCTCTGGAAACACCATATATTTT.